Listed here are 8 T cell receptor beta chains from one sample, sequenced in a study of identical twins (dated by TCRdb to the mid-2010s). Library method: 5' RACE. Sequenced on an Illumina HiSeq 2000. Clones were called with MiXCR by TCRdb after fastp trimmed the public reads at Q25, and only in-frame beta chains were retained. For every CDR3 protein sequence, its rows merge into one entry that carries the most common genes and DNA. A total of 250,000 to 350,000 distinct CDR3 sequences appear in this sample, 8% to 9.5% of them only once. 6% to 8.5% of the sample is held by the ten biggest clonotypes. Separately, the same data were catalogued under a study of yellow fever vaccine responses in identical twins.

Source material: CD8+ T cells sorted from blood. The source of these receptors is a woman between 18 and 29 years old in good health.

J is TRBJ2-5 and V is TRBV12-5; D possibly uses TRBD1 or TRBD2 (5 bases each). V was pared by 0 bases and J by 2 bases, with 10 bases between. Per the germline V gene, CDR1 is LGHNT and CDR2 is FRNRAP. The CDR3 totals 15 residues. CDR3 loop: CASGLVLGGQETQYF. The DNA of the CDR3 is TGTGCTAGTGGTTTGGTACTTGGGGGACAAGAGACCCAGTACTTC.

The CDR3: CSARDFSGLSYEQYF. DNA for the CDR3: TGCAGTGCTAGAGACTTCAGCGGGCTCTCCTACGAGCAGTACTTC. The chain employs TRBV20-1 and TRBJ2-7; a weak D match, TRBD2 (6 bases). V lost 0 bases and J lost 0, with 12 bases in between. CDR1 is DFQATT, CDR2 SNEGSKA, per germline (reference sequence). This CDR3 contains 15 residues.

For the CDR3, the DNA is TGTGCCAGCATTATAAGCGGAAACTACAATGAGCAGTTCTTC. Protein sequence: CASIISGNYNEQFF. The chain links TRBV2 to TRBJ2-1; D is possibly TRBD2 (5 bases). Germline assignment: CDR1 SNHLY and CDR2 FYNNEI. This CDR3 is 14 amino acids long. V lost 7 bases to trimming and J lost 3 bases, with 13 bases between them.

Many counts were recorded for this clonotype. J is TRBJ2-6 and V is TRBV12-3 or TRBV12-4; D may be TRBD2 (6 bases). The V end lost 3 bases, the J end lost 0 bases, and 6 bases lay between the germline ends. The CDR3 has 15 residues. The chain's CDR3 is CASSLEGSGANVLTF. The CDR3 coding sequence is TGTGCCAGCAGTTTGGAGGGCTCTGGGGCCAACGTCCTGACTTTC.

This clonotype was counted between two and nine times. The chain employs TRBV28 and TRBJ2-1; TRBD2 matches at 7 bases. Trimming at V came to 5 bases and at J to 9 bases, leaving 10 bases not matched to a gene. This CDR3 has 14 amino acids. Germline CDR1 MDHEN, CDR2 SYDVKM. The CDR3 protein is CASSLRERLGEQFF. DNA for the CDR3: TGTGCCAGCAGTCTGCGGGAGAGGTTGGGTGAGCAGTTCTTC.

The J gene is TRBJ2-2, the V gene TRBV4-3, with D unresolved. The germline V and J ends were trimmed by 0 bases and 7 bases, with 15 bases remaining between them. The CDR3 is 16 amino acids. CDR1 LGHNA and CDR2 YSLEER come from the germline V gene. Written as DNA, the CDR3 is TGCGCCAGCAGCCAAGATTTTGGGCGGAAGAGCGGGGAGCTGTTTTTT. Residues: CASSQDFGRKSGELFF.

This clonotype was detected many times. The chain is built from TRBV29-1 and TRBJ2-7; 13 positions match TRBD2. Germline loops: CDR1 SQVTM, CDR2 ANQGSEA. This CDR3 is 17 amino acids long. J gave up 0 bases and V 7 bases, and 12 bases lay outside the gene matches. CDR3 bases: TGCAGCGCACTAAGGACTAGCGGGAGAGGAGGCTCCTACGAGCAGTACTTC. This encodes CSALRTSGRGGSYEQYF.

This clonotype was seen a handful of times. CDR3 amino acids: CASSLAPSQHYTQYF. CDR3 coding DNA: TGTGCCAGCAGCTTAGCCCCATCACAGCATTATACGCAGTATTTT. The chain employs TRBV7-9 and TRBJ2-3; D remains unclear. Per germline, CDR1 SEHNR and CDR2 FQNEAQ (reference sequence). The CDR3 runs 15 residues. V dropped 0 bases and J dropped 7 bases, with 14 bases sitting between them. Filled out from reference TRBV7-9 and TRBJ2-3, the complete variable domain reads DTGVSQNPRHKITKRGQNVTFRCDPISEHNRLYWYRQTLGQGPEFLTYFQNEAQLEKSRLLSDRFSAERPKGSFSTLEIQRTEQGDSAMYLCASSLAPSQHYTQYFGPGTRLTVL.